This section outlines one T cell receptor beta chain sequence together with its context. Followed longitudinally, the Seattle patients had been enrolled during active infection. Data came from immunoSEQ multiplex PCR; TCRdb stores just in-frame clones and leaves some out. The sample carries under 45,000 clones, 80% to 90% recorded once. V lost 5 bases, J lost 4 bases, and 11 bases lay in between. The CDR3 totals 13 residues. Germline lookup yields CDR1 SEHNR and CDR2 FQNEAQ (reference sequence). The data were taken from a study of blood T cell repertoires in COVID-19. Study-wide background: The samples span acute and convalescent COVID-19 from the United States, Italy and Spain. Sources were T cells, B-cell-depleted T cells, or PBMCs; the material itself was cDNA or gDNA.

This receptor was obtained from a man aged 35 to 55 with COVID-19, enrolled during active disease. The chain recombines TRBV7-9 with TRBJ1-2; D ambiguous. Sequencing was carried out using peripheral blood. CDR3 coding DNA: TGTGCCAGCAGCCCAGGACGGGGCTATGGCTACACCTTC. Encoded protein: CASSPGRGYGYTF.